This T cell receptor beta chain comes out of a study of shared clonotypes between healthy human individuals (dated by TCRdb to between 2020 and 2021). For the study in its entirety: A couple of women and a few men aged 18 to 49 years were included in the cohort. To estimate repertoire size and how much clonotype sharing occurs between individuals, the study deeply sequenced the blood TCR repertoires of roughly 5 healthy adults. Between about 0.9 and 10 billion PBMCs per donor were obtained by leukapheresis. To increase sequencing depth and limit assay-specific biases, different laboratories used diverse techniques to prepare libraries and sequence TCR repertoires. For each donor, three plates each were used for CD4 naive and CD4 memory, two plates were used for CD8 naive, and one plate was used for CD8 memory. Beyond this particular receptor, the publication reports: Pairwise subsampling led to the expectation that sequencing depth would affect the degree of clonotype sharing among donors. The genetic and exposure-history diversity represented was limited by the small number of donors. Larger estimated clonotype richness was generally found for naive subsets than for memory subsets. Only blood was sampled, and tissue TCR repertoires likely differ from those in blood. Incomplete sequencing was indicated by rarefaction of sorted-subset datasets, despite the large sequencing depth. Compared with non-shared clonotypes, the clonotypes found in all four sorted-subset donors had higher generation probabilities. Sharing across several donors was observed for approximately 5% of naive CD4, over 3% of naive CD8, over 2% of memory CD4, and less than 0.45% of memory CD8 clonotypes.

The donors were healthy, HIV-negative adults who had no recently reported acute infections or vaccinations. Every donor was a Caucasian adult living in Nashville, Tennessee, USA. CD4+ T cells were enriched by magnetic negative selection, after which naive cells were positively selected on CD45RA and the negative fraction was taken as the memory subset. Blood was obtained by leukapheresis, after which PBMCs were separated by Ficoll-Histopaque density gradient centrifugation and cryopreserved in liquid nitrogen vapor phase. Analytical flow cytometry was used to check the purity and quantity of every magnetically sorted T cell population. From each sorted fraction, genomic DNA was isolated and quantified by UV absorbance on a Nanodrop 2000c. Using the deep immunoSEQ assay, multiplex PCR amplified TCR CDR3 regions from genomic DNA. Genomic DNA extracted from each cell subset was distributed evenly over all wells of several immunoSEQ 96-well plates, and each plate served as one replicate. For sorted subsets, each replicate PCR was loaded with around 200 ng genomic DNA, equivalent to some 27,000 T cell genomes. Purified libraries were measured with a Qubit 3.0 fluorometer, size-checked on a Bioanalyzer 2100, and measured again with the KAPA Library Quantification kit. Each immunoSEQ 96-well plate was sequenced on its own single-read 150-cycle Illumina NextSeq 550 flow cell. In the authors' own workflow: Because only junctional sequences without quality scores were contained in the immunoSEQ output, filtering matching that applied to full-length reads could not be performed. To assign V/J genes and CDR3, sequences were annotated using PyIR, a Python wrapper for IgBLAST v1.9, with IMGT germline references. Any read was removed if the V/J assignment was weak (E-value above 1e-6), the CDR3 was missing, or the read contained stop codons, out-of-frame junctions, or ambiguous translated residues. V3J clonotypes were defined as sequences sharing an identical inferred V gene, J gene, and CDR3 amino acid sequence. Percentage overlap between repertoires was computed as shared unique clonotypes divided by the size of the smaller repertoire. RTK rarefaction, the Chao1 estimator, and Recon v2.1 estimates of unobserved clonotypes were used to assess repertoire richness. For all TCRbeta clonotypes obtained by the gDNA method from several donors, generation probabilities were computed with OLGA. Sourced from immuneACCESS, this table was stored by TCRdb with only in-frame sequences that have V and J called. A share of the clones is absent; for the studies checked, an unresolved V gene accounts for under half, and the remainder has no known explanation. The DNA gave D and trimming, while V, J and clone size come from that table. Counted in this sample were 190,000 or so clones; approximately 60% of them appeared once. Together, the top ten hold 8.5% to 12% of the sample.

This clone was recorded a few times. What this receptor recognizes is not known. The input lacks base qualities; no much larger clone sits a single base away. The clonotype comes from a man younger than 45 in good health. Sample: memory CD4+ T cells sorted from blood. What this sample's cell subset or site label stands for: CD45RA-negative fraction.

The CDR3 has the sequence CSVEKYRLAGDGGADTQYF. The DNA sequence reads TGCAGCGTTGAAAAATACAGACTAGCGGGAGATGGTGGCGCAGATACGCAGTATTTT. Recombination connected TRBV29-1 to TRBJ2-3, with 12 bases matching TRBD2. V and J are trimmed by 2 bases and 4 bases, and the gene matches miss 16 bases of the junction. The CDR3 covers 19 residues, taking in both the cysteine and the phenylalanine. Only the CDR3 region is kept as DNA, spanning 57 bases read in frame from base 1. The CDR1 and CDR2 encoded by the germline V gene are SQVTM and ANQGSEA.